One T cell receptor (beta chain) is described in this entry. There are a few counts of this clonotype. It has no known antigen specificity. One base away there is no much larger clone; base qualities are not given. From its cysteine to its phenylalanine, the CDR3 spans 13 amino acids. Only CDR3 DNA is held: 39 bases, read in frame from base 1. The germline V gene encodes CDR1 SGHTA and CDR2 FQGNSA. The junction shows trimming of 0 bases on V and 10 bases on J, plus 12 bases between the germline ends. Libraries were made using PCR. The instrument given in TCRdb is Illumina HiSeq 2500. Unique molecular identifiers were incorporated into TCR beta cDNA libraries to reduce PCR and sequencing biases. Every 1 to 10 million input T cells yielded about 500,000 cDNA molecules, meaning each molecule approximated one T cell. The patient libraries were prepared and sequenced using the same protocol as the earlier healthy control dataset. Samples belonging to the same batch were prepared together, multiplexed and sequenced on a shared HiSeq lane. Per the original workflow: Raw barcoded reads were processed with MIGEC, discarding single-read molecular identifier groups before consensus assembly and CDR3 extraction. Clonotype tables were post-analysed with VDJtools, and diversity was normalized by down-sampling all datasets to the smallest sample size. To correct batch-related cross-sample contamination, repertoire overlap clustering matched CDR3 amino acid sequences but not nucleotide sequences. Using fastp at Q25 and MiXCR, TCRdb reprocessed the public reads and kept productive beta chains. Merged by CDR3 protein, the rows form single entries marked with the most common genes and DNA. Here the V and J calls rest on TCRdb's processing, not on the authors' analysis. The sample table contains some 690,000 distinct CDR3 sequences; only one count was recorded for 30% of them. The ten largest clones take up approximately 0.6% of the sample.

This sample is drawn from a study of post-analysis software for immune sequencing data (dated by TCRdb to between 2014 and 2017). About the full investigation: Disease courses on record covered relapsing-remitting, secondary progressive and progressive-relapsing multiple sclerosis, though some patients had no subtype annotation. The patient repertoires were compared against approximately ten previously published healthy control repertoires obtained from donors aged about 6 to 25 years. A subset of samples was prepared in parallel using single-end sample barcoding, then pooled and co-amplified after Illumina adapter ligation. General conclusions and limits of the study: Multiple sclerosis patients had significantly lower normalized Chao1 diversity than controls, a result that suggests substantial peripheral T-cell clonal expansion. When samples were clustered directly using the F measure, samples prepared in the same batch co-clustered strongly, which prompted a batch-effect correction. Significantly higher frequencies in patients than in controls were found for roughly 5 TRBV segments, including TRBV5-6, TRBV5-1 and TRBV20-1. The control group was slightly older than the multiple sclerosis patient group.

TCR beta repertoires were profiled from peripheral blood of approximately 13 young patients with multiple sclerosis to demonstrate the VDJtools post-analysis software. Multiple sclerosis patients were children and adolescents aged about 6 to 16 years. The origin of this receptor is a girl aged 5-17 years with multiple sclerosis. The chain is assembled from TRBV7-2 and TRBJ1-2; the D gene identity is not certain. Source material: blood. The nucleotides are TGTGCCAGCAGCTTAGCGGGGTCGGGCTTCTACACCTTC. It encodes CASSLAGSGFYTF. Beyond the CDR3, the reference TRBV7-2 and TRBJ1-2 genes provide the residues; the full variable domain reads: GAGVSQSPSNKVTEKGKDVELRCDPISGHTALYWYRQSLGQGLEFLIYFQGNSAPDKSGLPSDRFSAERTGGSVSTLTIQRTQQEDSAVYLCASSLAGSGFYTFGSGTRLTVV.